This T cell receptor (beta chain) was identified in a study of control samples from healthy donors and cancer patients. This clone turned up a few times. After removal of 2 bases from V and 0 bases from J, the junction contained 0 bases not matched to a gene. The CDR3 length is 17 residues. Germline values: CDR1 MRHNA, CDR2 SNTAGT. Method: immunoSEQ multiplex PCR; TCRdb's copy keeps in-frame clones and lacks some. The table includes 100,000 to 150,000 clones, approximately 92% detected once. The gene calls are TRBV6-4 and TRBJ2-6; 11 positions match TRBD2. The clonotype originates from an elderly man with head and neck cancer. The sequenced material came from PBMCs. This CDR3 is CASSDGTSGSGANVLTF. CDR3 bases: TGTGCCAGCAGTGACGGGACTAGCGGCTCTGGGGCCAACGTCCTGACTTTC.